This TCR beta chain was documented in a study of spatial heterogeneity in lung cancer. This clonotype was counted many times. Its matching antigen is unknown. This beta chain is a stray read from a library made for alpha chains; its abundance is not meaningful. Germline loops: CDR1 MNHNY, CDR2 SVGAGI (reference sequence). The V gene end was trimmed by 0 bases and the J gene end by 4 bases; junction bases not matched to a gene: 8. The CDR3 consists of 17 residues. Unique molecular identifiers tagged every individual TCR cDNA molecule. TCRdb fed the 5' RACE reads into MiXCR, producing one record per CDR3 protein. Here the sample spans 15,000 to 20,000 distinct CDR3 sequences, approximately 9.5% being singletons. Findings of the study overall: Mutation counts in tumors were tracked by counts of expanded intratumoral alpha and beta TCRs.

Specified time point: sample taken at primary tumor resection. Without sorting, whole RNA was sequenced from tumor, nontumor lung or frozen PBMC. The receptor was isolated from a female donor with early-stage non-small cell lung cancer. Sequences were derived from lung tumor tissue, sampled at surgery. The V gene is TRBV6-6, the J gene TRBJ2-3, with TRBD1 matching 9 bases. The chain's CDR3 is CASSYSRSGTGPDTQYF. The CDR3, as DNA: TGTGCCAGCAGTTACTCGCGGTCCGGGACAGGGCCAGATACGCAGTATTTT.